This is a list of T cell receptor beta chains from one sample in a study of cytomegalovirus exposure and HLA in healthy donors. Data came from immunoSEQ multiplex PCR; TCRdb stores just in-frame clones and leaves some out. The table shows some 210,000 clones, with more than 75% occurring only once. Sequencing used PBMCs. These receptors were obtained from a male donor in good health and CMV-seronegative. Both conserved end residues are part of each CDR3. Each record gives: CDR3 protein, J gene, clone size, V gene. Some rows mark clone size as missing; the rest say once, few, many or name a class of expanded clone.

CDR3 protein: CASSGVSGLGIHEQYF; J gene: TRBJ2-7; clone size: NA; V gene: TRBV25-1
CDR3 protein: CASSISNSGANVLTF; J gene: TRBJ2-6; clone size: NA; V gene: TRBV19
CDR3 protein: CASSPRGERTSYEQYF; J gene: TRBJ2-7; clone size: NA; V gene: TRBV5-1
CDR3 protein: CASTTRRSTKSHYTF; J gene: TRBJ1-2; clone size: NA; V gene: TRBV6-5
CDR3 protein: CASSRDTNEQFF; J gene: TRBJ2-1; clone size: NA; V gene: TRBV11-3
CDR3 protein: CASTGGEGTGVNEQYF; J gene: TRBJ2-7; clone size: NA; V gene: TRBV19
CDR3 protein: CASSWTGDYNEQFF; J gene: TRBJ2-1; clone size: NA; V gene: TRBV5-4
CDR3 protein: CASSLRDWGYNQPQHF; J gene: TRBJ1-5; clone size: once; V gene: TRBV9
CDR3 protein: CASNLDRNTEAFF; J gene: TRBJ1-1; clone size: few; V gene: TRBV2
CDR3 protein: CASSFFPARAYEQYF; J gene: TRBJ2-7; clone size: NA; V gene: TRBV27
CDR3 protein: CASSSLAGAENEQFF; J gene: TRBJ2-1; clone size: few; V gene: TRBV6-5
CDR3 protein: CASSYSTGGPDSPLHF; J gene: TRBJ1-6; clone size: NA; V gene: TRBV6-5
CDR3 protein: CATELNTEAFF; J gene: TRBJ1-1; clone size: few; V gene: TRBV2